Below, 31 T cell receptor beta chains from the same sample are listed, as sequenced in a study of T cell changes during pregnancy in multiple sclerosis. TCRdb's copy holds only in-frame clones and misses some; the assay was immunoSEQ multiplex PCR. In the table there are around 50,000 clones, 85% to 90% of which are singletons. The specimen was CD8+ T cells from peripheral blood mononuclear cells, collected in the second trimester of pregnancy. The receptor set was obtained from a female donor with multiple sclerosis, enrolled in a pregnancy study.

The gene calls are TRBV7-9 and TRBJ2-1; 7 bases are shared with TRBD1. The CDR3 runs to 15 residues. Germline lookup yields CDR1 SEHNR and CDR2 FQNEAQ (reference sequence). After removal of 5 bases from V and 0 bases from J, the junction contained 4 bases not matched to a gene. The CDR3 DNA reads TGTGCCAGCAGCGCCGACAGGGACTCCTACAATGAGCAGTTCTTC. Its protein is CASSADRDSYNEQFF.

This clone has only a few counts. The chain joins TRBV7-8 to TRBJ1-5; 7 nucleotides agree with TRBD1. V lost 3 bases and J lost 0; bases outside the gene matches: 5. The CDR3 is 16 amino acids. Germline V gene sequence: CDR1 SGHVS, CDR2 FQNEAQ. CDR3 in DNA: TGTGCCAGCAGCTTCGACGACAGGGATAGCAATCAGCCCCAGCATTTT. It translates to CASSFDDRDSNQPQHF.

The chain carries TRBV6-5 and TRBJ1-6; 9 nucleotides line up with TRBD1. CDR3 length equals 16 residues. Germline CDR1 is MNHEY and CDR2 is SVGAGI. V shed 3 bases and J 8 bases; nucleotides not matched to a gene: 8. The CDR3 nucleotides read TGTGCCAGCAGTTATCGGCCGGGACAGGGTCATTCACCCCTCCACTTT. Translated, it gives CASSYRPGQGHSPLHF.

DNA of the CDR3: TGCGCCAGCAGCCAAGCCAGTATTCAGGGAAGGTCTGGAAACACCATATATTTT. This codes for CASSQASIQGRSGNTIYF. This chain uses TRBV4-1 with TRBJ1-3, with TRBD1 as a possible D gene (5 bases). V lost 1 base to trimming and J lost 1 base, with 17 bases between them. CDR1 is MGHRA and CDR2 is YSYEKL in the germline V gene. CDR3 length equals 18 residues.

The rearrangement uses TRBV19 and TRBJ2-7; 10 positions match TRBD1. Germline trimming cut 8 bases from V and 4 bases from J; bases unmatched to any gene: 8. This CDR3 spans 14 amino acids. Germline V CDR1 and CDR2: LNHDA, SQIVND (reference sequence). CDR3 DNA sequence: TGTGCCAGTGGTGATGGGACAGGGGAGTACGAGCAGTACTTC. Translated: CASGDGTGEYEQYF.

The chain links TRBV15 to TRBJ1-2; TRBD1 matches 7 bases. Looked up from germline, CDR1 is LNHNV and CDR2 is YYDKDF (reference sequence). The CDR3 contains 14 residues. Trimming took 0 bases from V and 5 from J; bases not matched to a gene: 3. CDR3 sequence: CATSRDDRAYGYTF. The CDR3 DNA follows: TGTGCCACCAGCAGAGATGACAGGGCGTATGGCTACACCTTC. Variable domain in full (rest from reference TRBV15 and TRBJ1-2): DAMVIQNPRYQVTQFGKPVTLSCSQTLNHNVMYWYQQKSSQAPKLLFHYYDKDFNNEADTPDNFQSRRPNTSFCFLDIRSPGLGDTAMYLCATSRDDRAYGYTFGSGTRLTVV.

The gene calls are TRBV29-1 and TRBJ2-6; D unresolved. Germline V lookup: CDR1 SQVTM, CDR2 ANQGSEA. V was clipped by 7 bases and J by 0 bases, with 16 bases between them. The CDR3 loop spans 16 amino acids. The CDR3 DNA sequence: TGCAGCGCCCTGGGCGCCAAGAGCTCTGGGGCCAACGTCCTGACTTTC. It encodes CSALGAKSSGANVLTF.

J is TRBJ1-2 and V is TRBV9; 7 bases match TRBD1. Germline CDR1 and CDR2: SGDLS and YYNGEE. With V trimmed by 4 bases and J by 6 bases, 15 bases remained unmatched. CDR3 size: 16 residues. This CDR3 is CASSLDRTGKMNGYTF. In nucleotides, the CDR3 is TGTGCCAGCAGCCTAGACCGGACAGGAAAGATGAATGGCTACACCTTC.

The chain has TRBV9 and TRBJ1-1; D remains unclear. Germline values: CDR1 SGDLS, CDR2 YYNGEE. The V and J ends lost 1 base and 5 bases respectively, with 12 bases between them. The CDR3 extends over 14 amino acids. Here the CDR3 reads CASSVLSRETEAFF. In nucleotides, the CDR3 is TGTGCCAGCAGCGTATTATCCCGGGAGACTGAAGCTTTCTTT.

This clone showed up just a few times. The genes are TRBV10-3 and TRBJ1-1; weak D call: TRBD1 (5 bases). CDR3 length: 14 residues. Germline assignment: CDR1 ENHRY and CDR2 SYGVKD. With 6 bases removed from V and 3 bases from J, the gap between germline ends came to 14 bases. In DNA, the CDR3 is TGTGCCATCAGATATGCAGGGAATCACACTGAAGCTTTCTTT. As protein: CAIRYAGNHTEAFF.

The CDR3 protein is CASSLTSGGVYNEQFF. The CDR3 DNA reads as TGTGCCAGCAGCTTGACTAGCGGGGGGGTGTACAATGAGCAGTTCTTC. The chain carries TRBV5-6 and TRBJ2-1; TRBD2 agrees at 13 bases. Trimming removed 1 base from V and 4 bases from J; junction bases left unmatched: 2. Germline CDR1 SGHDT, CDR2 YYEEEE. CDR3 length: 16 residues. The full variable domain, completed using reference TRBV5-6 and TRBJ2-1, is DAGVTQSPTHLIKTRGQQVTLRCSPKSGHDTVSWYQQALGQGPQFIFQYYEEEERQRGNFPDRFSGHQFPNYSSELNVNALLLGDSALYLCASSLTSGGVYNEQFFGPGTRLTVL.

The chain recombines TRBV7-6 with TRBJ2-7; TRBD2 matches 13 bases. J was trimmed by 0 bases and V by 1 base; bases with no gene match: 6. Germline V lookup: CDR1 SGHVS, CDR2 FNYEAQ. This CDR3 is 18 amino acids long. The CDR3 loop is CASSLGTSGGLNSYEQYF. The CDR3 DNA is TGTGCCAGCAGCTTAGGGACTAGCGGGGGACTAAACTCCTACGAGCAGTACTTC.

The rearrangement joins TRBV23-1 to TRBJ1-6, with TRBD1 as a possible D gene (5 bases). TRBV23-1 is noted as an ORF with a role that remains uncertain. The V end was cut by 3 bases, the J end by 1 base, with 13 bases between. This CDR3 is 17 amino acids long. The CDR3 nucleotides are TGCGCCAGCAGTCAGGGGGGGAGGGAATCCTATAATTCACCCCTCCACTTT. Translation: CASSQGGRESYNSPLHF.

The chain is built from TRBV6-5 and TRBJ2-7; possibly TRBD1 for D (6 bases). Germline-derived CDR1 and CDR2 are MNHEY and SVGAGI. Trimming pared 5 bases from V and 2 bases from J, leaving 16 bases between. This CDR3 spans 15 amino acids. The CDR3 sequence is CASSPPGRDTYEQYF. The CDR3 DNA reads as TGTGCCAGCAGTCCACCCGGCCGGGACACCTACGAGCAGTACTTC.

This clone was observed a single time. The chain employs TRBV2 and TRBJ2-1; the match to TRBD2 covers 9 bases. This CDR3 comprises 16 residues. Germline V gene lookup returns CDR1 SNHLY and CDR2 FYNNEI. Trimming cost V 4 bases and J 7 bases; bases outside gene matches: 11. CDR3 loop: CASSARGGGRNNEQFF. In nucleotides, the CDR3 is TGTGCCAGCAGTGCCCGCGGGGGGGGGCGAAATAATGAGCAGTTCTTC. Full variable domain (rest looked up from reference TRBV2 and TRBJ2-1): EPEVTQTPSHQVTQMGQEVILRCVPISNHLYFYWYRQILGQKVEFLVSFYNNEISEKSEIFDDQFSVERPDGSNFTLKIRSTKLEDSAMYFCASSARGGGRNNEQFFGPGTRLTVL.

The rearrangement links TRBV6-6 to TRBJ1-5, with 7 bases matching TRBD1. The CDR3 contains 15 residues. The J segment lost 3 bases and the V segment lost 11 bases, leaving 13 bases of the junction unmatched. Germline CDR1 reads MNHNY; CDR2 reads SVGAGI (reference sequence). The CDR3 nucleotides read TGTGCCGCCCACACCGGGACAGTAGACAATCAGCCCCAGCATTTT. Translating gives CAAHTGTVDNQPQHF.

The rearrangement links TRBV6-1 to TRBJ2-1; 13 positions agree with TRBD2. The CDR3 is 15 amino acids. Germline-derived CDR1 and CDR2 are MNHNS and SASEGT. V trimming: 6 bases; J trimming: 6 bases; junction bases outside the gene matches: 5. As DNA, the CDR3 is TGTGCCAGCAGCATACTAGCGGGGGGGCCCAATGAGCAGTTCTTC. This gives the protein CASSILAGGPNEQFF.

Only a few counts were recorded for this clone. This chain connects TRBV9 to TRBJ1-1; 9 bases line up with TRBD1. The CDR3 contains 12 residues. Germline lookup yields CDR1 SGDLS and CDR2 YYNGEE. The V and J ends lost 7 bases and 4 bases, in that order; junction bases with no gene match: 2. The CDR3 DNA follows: TGTGCCAGCGGGACAGGGCGCACTGAAGCTTTCTTT. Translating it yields CASGTGRTEAFF.

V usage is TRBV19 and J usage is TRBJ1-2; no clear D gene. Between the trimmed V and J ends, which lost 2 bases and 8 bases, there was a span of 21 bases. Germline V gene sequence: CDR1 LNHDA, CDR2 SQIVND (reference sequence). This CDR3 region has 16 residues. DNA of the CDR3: TGTGCCAGTAGTATAAACCCCACTTTCCCACTTTGGGGCTACACCTTC. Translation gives CASSINPTFPLWGYTF.

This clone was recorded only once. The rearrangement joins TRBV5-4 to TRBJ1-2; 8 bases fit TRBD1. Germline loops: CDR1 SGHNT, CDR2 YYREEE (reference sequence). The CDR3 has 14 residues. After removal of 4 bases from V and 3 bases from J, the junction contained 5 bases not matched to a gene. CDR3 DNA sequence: TGTGCCAGCAGCGGGGAGACAGGGGACTATGGCTACACCTTC. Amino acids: CASSGETGDYGYTF.

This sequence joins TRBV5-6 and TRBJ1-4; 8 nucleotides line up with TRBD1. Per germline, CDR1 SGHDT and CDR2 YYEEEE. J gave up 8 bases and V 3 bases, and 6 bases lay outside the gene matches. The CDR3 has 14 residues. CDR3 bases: TGTGCCAGCAGCTCCACCGACAGGGGAGAAAAACTGTTTTTT. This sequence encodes CASSSTDRGEKLFF.

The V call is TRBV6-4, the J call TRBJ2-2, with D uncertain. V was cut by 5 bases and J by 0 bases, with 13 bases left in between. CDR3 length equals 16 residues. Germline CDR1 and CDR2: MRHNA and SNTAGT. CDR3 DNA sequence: TGTGCCAGCAGTCCCGCGGAGTATTCGAACACCGGGGAGCTGTTTTTT. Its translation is CASSPAEYSNTGELFF.

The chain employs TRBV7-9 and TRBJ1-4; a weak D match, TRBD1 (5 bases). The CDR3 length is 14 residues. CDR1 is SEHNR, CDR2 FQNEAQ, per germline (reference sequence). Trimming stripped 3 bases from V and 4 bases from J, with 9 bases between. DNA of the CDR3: TGTGCCAGCAGCTTTGGGGCAGTTAATGAAAAACTGTTTTTT. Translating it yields CASSFGAVNEKLFF.

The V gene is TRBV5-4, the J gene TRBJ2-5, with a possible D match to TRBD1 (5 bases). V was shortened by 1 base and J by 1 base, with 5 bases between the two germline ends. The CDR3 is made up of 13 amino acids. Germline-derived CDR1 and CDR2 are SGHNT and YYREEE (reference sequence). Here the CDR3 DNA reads TGTGCCAGCAGCTTGAGGGGCCAAGAGACCCAGTACTTC. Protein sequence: CASSLRGQETQYF.

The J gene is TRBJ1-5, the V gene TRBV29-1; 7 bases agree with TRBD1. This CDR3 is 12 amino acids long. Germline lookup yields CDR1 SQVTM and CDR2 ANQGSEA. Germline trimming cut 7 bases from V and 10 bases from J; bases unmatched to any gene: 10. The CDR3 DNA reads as TGCAGCGCTGTGACAGGGAGCTTACCCCAGCATTTT. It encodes CSAVTGSLPQHF.

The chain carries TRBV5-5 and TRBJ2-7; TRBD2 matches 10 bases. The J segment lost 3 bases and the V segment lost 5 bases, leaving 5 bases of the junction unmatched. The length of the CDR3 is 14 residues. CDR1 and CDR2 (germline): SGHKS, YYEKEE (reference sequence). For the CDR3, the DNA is TGTGCCAGCAGTGGGACTAGCGCTTACTACGAGCAGTACTTC. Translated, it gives CASSGTSAYYEQYF.

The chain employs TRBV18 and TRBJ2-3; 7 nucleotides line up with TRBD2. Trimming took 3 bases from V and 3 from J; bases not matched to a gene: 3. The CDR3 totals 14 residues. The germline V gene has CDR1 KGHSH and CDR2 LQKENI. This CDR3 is CASSPIGGTDTQYF. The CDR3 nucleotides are TGTGCCAGCTCACCGATCGGGGGGACAGATACGCAGTATTTT.

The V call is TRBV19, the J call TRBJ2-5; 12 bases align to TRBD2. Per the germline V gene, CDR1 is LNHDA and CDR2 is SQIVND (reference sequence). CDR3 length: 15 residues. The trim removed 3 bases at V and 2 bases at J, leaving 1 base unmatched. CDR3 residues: CASSIGLAGQETQYF. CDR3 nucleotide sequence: TGTGCCAGTAGTATCGGACTAGCGGGGCAAGAGACCCAGTACTTC. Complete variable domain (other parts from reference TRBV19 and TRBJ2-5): DGGITQSPKYLFRKEGQNVTLSCEQNLNHDAMYWYRQDPGQGLRLIYYSQIVNDFQKGDIAEGYSVSREKKESFPLTVTSAQKNPTAFYLCASSIGLAGQETQYFGPGTRLLVL.

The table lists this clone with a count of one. CDR3 sequence (DNA): TGTGCCAGCAGTCCCTCGGGACAGGGAATTTCCAACGTCCTGACTTTC. Its protein product is CASSPSGQGISNVLTF. This chain uses TRBV27 with TRBJ2-6; 9 bases line up with TRBD1. V shed 5 bases and J 8 bases; nucleotides not matched to a gene: 10. This CDR3 contains 16 residues. Germline CDR1 and CDR2: MNHEY and SMNVEV (reference sequence). Based on the CDR3 plus reference TRBV27 and TRBJ2-6, the full variable domain is EAQVTQNPRYLITVTGKKLTVTCSQNMNHEYMSWYRQDPGLGLRQIYYSMNVEVTDKGDVPEGYKVSRKEKRNFPLILESPSPNQTSLYFCASSPSGQGISNVLTFGAGSRLTVL.

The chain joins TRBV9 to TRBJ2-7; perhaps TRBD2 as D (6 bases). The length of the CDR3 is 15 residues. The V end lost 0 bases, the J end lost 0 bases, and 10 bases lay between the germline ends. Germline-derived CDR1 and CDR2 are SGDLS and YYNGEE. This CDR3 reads CASSVGIADSYEQYF. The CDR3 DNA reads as TGTGCCAGCAGCGTAGGGATAGCGGACTCCTACGAGCAGTACTTC.

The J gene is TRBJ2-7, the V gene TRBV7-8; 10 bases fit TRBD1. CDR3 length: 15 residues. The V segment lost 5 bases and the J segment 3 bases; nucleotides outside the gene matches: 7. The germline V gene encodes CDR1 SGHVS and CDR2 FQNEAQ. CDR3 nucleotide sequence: TGTGCCAGCAGCCTAAACCGGGACAGGGGCTACGAGCAGTACTTC. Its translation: CASSLNRDRGYEQYF.